This TCR beta chain was captured in a study of blood T cells in healthy people across ages. The CDR3 runs to 17 residues. Trimming at V came to 0 bases and at J to 4 bases, leaving 6 bases not matched to a gene. Germline CDR1 reads SGHRS; CDR2 reads YFSETQ. Broader study findings: PBMCs that were unsorted prevented a conclusive naive versus antigen-experienced comparison.

The study recruited healthy Caucasian donors from Russia who were aged roughly 6 to 90. Every donor contributed about 10 milliliters of peripheral blood by blood draw. About this clonotype itself: Antigen unknown.

A second PCR, run for roughly 7 to 11 cycles, used a sample-barcoded 5' primer plus a J-beta primer mix. MiXCR, run by TCRdb on the 5' RACE reads, gives a single entry per CDR3 protein. The sample gives hundreds of thousands of distinct CDR3 sequences, just over 55% of which show up once; about 26% is in the top ten. The sample was blood. The genes are TRBV5-1 and TRBJ2-6; the match to TRBD1 covers 8 bases. The receptor's source is a man between 40 and 49 years old in good health. The chain's CDR3 is CASSLGQGLRGANVLTF. In DNA form, the CDR3 reads TGCGCCAGCAGCTTGGGACAGGGGCTCCGAGGGGCCAACGTCCTGACTTTC.